The 20 T cell receptor beta chains below were found in one sample sequenced in a study of OX40 agonist ivuxolimab in advanced cancers. Using immunoSEQ multiplex PCR, the repertoire was profiled, and TCRdb retains in-frame clones only, with some absent. The profile shows 85,000 to 120,000 clones, over 75% of them singletons. The sample was CD4+ or CD8+ T cells sorted from blood, taken in a trial of the OX40 agonist ivuxolimab. The receptors here all came from an adult with an advanced solid tumor such as melanoma, head and neck, liver or kidney cancer.

The chain combines TRBV2 with TRBJ2-1; 7 bases line up with TRBD1. The CDR3 spans 14 residues. The germline gives CDR1 SNHLY, CDR2 FYNNEI. With 6 bases clipped from V and 6 bases from J, the junction kept 8 bases outside the gene matches. The CDR3 region is CASSAGTEVNEQFF. The CDR3, as DNA: TGTGCCAGCAGCGCCGGGACAGAAGTCAATGAGCAGTTCTTC. Full variable domain (remainder filled in from reference TRBV2 and TRBJ2-1): EPEVTQTPSHQVTQMGQEVILRCVPISNHLYFYWYRQILGQKVEFLVSFYNNEISEKSEIFDDQFSVERPDGSNFTLKIRSTKLEDSAMYFCASSAGTEVNEQFFGPGTRLTVL.

This chain connects TRBV4-3 to TRBJ2-4; D is undetermined. The CDR3 totals 15 residues. Trimming stripped 0 bases from V and 3 bases from J, with 9 bases between. From germline, CDR1 is LGHNA and CDR2 YSLEER. The CDR3 loop reads CASSQDRRGKNIQYF. CDR3 in DNA: TGCGCCAGCAGCCAAGATCGCCGAGGCAAAAACATTCAGTACTTC.

This clone turned up a few times. The CDR3 nucleotides read TGTGCCAGCAGTTCCCCAGGGCGGCGGGAAGGCTTCTTT. It codes for CASSSPGRREGFF. The chain is built from TRBV28 and TRBJ1-1; D perhaps matches TRBD1 (5 bases). The CDR3 is 13 residues long. Germline-derived CDR1 and CDR2 are MDHEN and SYDVKM. V dropped 4 bases and J dropped 14 bases, with 20 bases sitting between them.

The genes are TRBV5-4 and TRBJ2-7; TRBD2 might be the D (7 bases). Germline CDR1 and CDR2: SGHNT and YYREEE (reference sequence). Trimming removed 5 bases from V and 2 bases from J, with 26 bases in between. This CDR3 is 18 amino acids long. Here the CDR3 reads CASRPPGGGASGPYEQYF. Written as DNA, the CDR3 is TGTGCCAGCAGACCCCCCGGGGGCGGGGCTAGCGGTCCCTACGAGCAGTACTTC.

The V call is TRBV11-2, the J call TRBJ2-4; a weak D match, TRBD2 (5 bases). The length of the CDR3 is 15 residues. V lost 5 bases and J lost 7, with 18 bases in between. Germline CDR1 and CDR2: SGHAT and FQNNGV. This chain's CDR3 is CASSPYPSGVNIQYF. The CDR3 nucleotides read TGTGCCAGCAGCCCATACCCCTCCGGGGTGAACATTCAGTACTTC.

This sequence joins TRBV30 and TRBJ1-1, with D possibly being TRBD1 (5 bases). The CDR3 runs to 13 residues. Germline V gene sequence: CDR1 GTSNPN, CDR2 SVGIG (reference sequence). The V end was cut by 1 base, the J end by 0 bases, with 6 bases between. CDR3 residues: CAWSGQLNTEAFF. CDR3 DNA sequence: TGTGCCTGGAGTGGACAGTTGAACACTGAAGCTTTCTTT.

The V call is TRBV10-3, the J call TRBJ1-3; possibly TRBD1 for D (5 bases). The length of the CDR3 is 16 residues. The V and J ends lost 3 bases and 0 bases respectively, with 12 bases between them. Germline CDR1 and CDR2: ENHRY and SYGVKD. The CDR3 here is CAISELAGSSGNTIYF. The CDR3 bases are TGTGCCATCAGTGAATTGGCAGGGAGCTCTGGAAACACCATATATTTT.

The chain employs TRBV5-6 and TRBJ1-2; D ambiguous. The CDR3 totals 15 residues. From germline, CDR1 is SGHDT and CDR2 YYEEEE. Trimming shortened V by 2 bases and J by 4 bases, and 15 bases separated the two germline ends. The CDR3 DNA reads TGTGCCAGCAGCTTTGAAGGGCGTTTTCCCTATGGCTACACCTTC. Translation gives CASSFEGRFPYGYTF.

V usage is TRBV18 and J usage is TRBJ2-6; D not certain. This CDR3 spans 15 amino acids. Germline V CDR1 and CDR2: KGHSH, LQKENI. V dropped 0 bases and J dropped 0 bases, with 3 bases sitting between them. In nucleotides, the CDR3 is TGTGCCAGCTCACCACCAGACTCTGGGGCCAACGTCCTGACTTTC. Translating gives CASSPPDSGANVLTF.

The rearrangement joins TRBV11-3 to TRBJ2-3, with D perhaps given as TRBD1 or TRBD2 (5 bases each). Trimming pared 4 bases from V and 6 bases from J, leaving 14 bases between. The CDR3 has 14 amino acids. Germline V gene lookup returns CDR1 SGHNT and CDR2 YENEEA. The CDR3 spells CASSSPWGGDTQYF. DNA of the CDR3: TGTGCCAGCAGCTCCCCCTGGGGCGGGGATACGCAGTATTTT.

The chain is built from TRBV27 and TRBJ2-5; 9 bases are a match to TRBD2. Germline-derived CDR1 and CDR2 are MNHEY and SMNVEV (reference sequence). The CDR3 spans 14 residues. The J segment lost 5 bases and the V segment lost 5 bases, leaving 6 bases of the junction unmatched. This chain's CDR3 is CASSHSGSRETQYF. The CDR3 DNA is TGTGCCAGCAGTCATAGCGGGAGCCGGGAGACCCAGTACTTC.

The chain uses TRBV5-1 and TRBJ1-3; a possible D gene is TRBD1 (5 bases). V was shortened by 0 bases and J by 4 bases, with 8 bases between the two germline ends. From germline, CDR1 is SGHRS and CDR2 YFSETQ. The CDR3 runs 14 residues. Here the CDR3 reads CASSLAGGGNTIYF. The CDR3 nucleotides read TGCGCCAGCAGCTTGGCGGGGGGAGGAAACACCATATATTTT. Supplemented by reference TRBV5-1 and TRBJ1-3, the full variable domain reads KAGVTQTPRYLIKTRGQQVTLSCSPISGHRSVSWYQQTPGQGLQFLFEYFSETQRNKGNFPGRFSGRQFSNSRSEMNVSTLELGDSALYLCASSLAGGGNTIYFGEGSWLTVV.

J is TRBJ2-7 and V is TRBV5-1; D possibly corresponds to TRBD2 (5 bases). The CDR3 contains 12 residues. Trimming pared 4 bases from V and 2 bases from J, leaving 7 bases between. Germline-derived CDR1 and CDR2 are SGHRS and YFSETQ. Here the CDR3 reads CASSPGTYEQYF. As DNA, the CDR3 is TGCGCCAGCAGCCCCGGGACCTACGAGCAGTACTTC.

The chain employs TRBV28 and TRBJ2-2; either TRBD1 or TRBD2 may fit D (6 bases each). The CDR3 is 16 residues long. Germline V lookup: CDR1 MDHEN, CDR2 SYDVKM. V dropped 3 bases and J dropped 3 bases, with 14 bases sitting between them. The CDR3, as DNA: TGTGCCAGCAGTTTCCCCGGGGGCGCCGACACCGGGGAGCTGTTTTTT. It codes for CASSFPGGADTGELFF. The complete variable domain, with remaining parts taken from reference TRBV28 and TRBJ2-2, reads DVKVTQSSRYLVKRTGEKVFLECVQDMDHENMFWYRQDPGLGLRLIYFSYDVKMKEKGDIPEGYSVSREKKERFSLILESASTNQTSMYLCASSFPGGADTGELFFGEGSRLTVL.

In this sample, this clone turned up once. The chain joins TRBV7-2 to TRBJ1-4; D is ambiguous. Trimming removed 3 bases from V and 6 bases from J, with 11 bases in between. CDR1 and CDR2 (germline): SGHTA, FQGNSA. This CDR3 spans 14 amino acids. CDR3 loop: CASSFRVGDEKLFF. In DNA, the CDR3 is TGTGCCAGCAGCTTTCGCGTGGGAGATGAAAAACTGTTTTTT.

V and J are TRBV10-2 and TRBJ1-4; TRBD1 might be the D (5 bases). Germline V lookup: CDR1 WSHSY, CDR2 SAAADI. V lost 2 bases, J lost 8 bases, and 15 bases lay in between. The CDR3 is 15 residues long. CDR3 in amino acids: CASSEIGAEREKLFF. CDR3 DNA: TGCGCCAGCAGTGAGATCGGGGCTGAGAGAGAAAAACTGTTTTTT.

The chain combines TRBV28 with TRBJ2-7, with D perhaps TRBD2 (7 bases). The V and J ends lost 8 bases and 6 bases respectively, with 20 bases between them. Germline values: CDR1 MDHEN, CDR2 SYDVKM. The CDR3 length is 14 residues. In nucleotides, the CDR3 is TGTGCCAGCGTCTTAGGGGGGGGTCTCTCCGAGCAGTACTTC. Its translation: CASVLGGGLSEQYF.

The CDR3 DNA follows: TGTGCCAGCAGTGGCCGGACAGGAGTATACAATGAGCAGTTCTTC. Protein: CASSGRTGVYNEQFF. This chain connects TRBV6-1 to TRBJ2-1; 7 positions agree with TRBD1. V trimming: 4 bases; J trimming: 4 bases; junction bases outside the gene matches: 7. The CDR3 is 15 residues long. CDR1 MNHNS and CDR2 SASEGT come from the germline V gene.

V usage is TRBV7-9 and J usage is TRBJ1-1; TRBD1 is a possible D gene (6 bases). Per the germline V gene, CDR1 is SEHNR and CDR2 is FQNEAQ (reference sequence). The CDR3 is 13 amino acids. The V end was cut by 4 bases, the J end by 1 base, with 7 bases between. CDR3 nucleotides: TGTGCCAGCAGCTCCAGGGGGAACACTGAAGCTTTCTTT. This gives the protein CASSSRGNTEAFF.

V is TRBV5-5 and J is TRBJ2-2, with a weak D call TRBD1 (6 bases). Germline lookup yields CDR1 SGHKS and CDR2 YYEKEE (reference sequence). V was clipped by 1 base and J by 6 bases, with 10 bases between them. The CDR3 contains 14 residues. The CDR3 here is CASSLTGSAGELFF. CDR3 in DNA: TGTGCCAGCAGCTTGACAGGGAGCGCCGGGGAGCTGTTTTTT.